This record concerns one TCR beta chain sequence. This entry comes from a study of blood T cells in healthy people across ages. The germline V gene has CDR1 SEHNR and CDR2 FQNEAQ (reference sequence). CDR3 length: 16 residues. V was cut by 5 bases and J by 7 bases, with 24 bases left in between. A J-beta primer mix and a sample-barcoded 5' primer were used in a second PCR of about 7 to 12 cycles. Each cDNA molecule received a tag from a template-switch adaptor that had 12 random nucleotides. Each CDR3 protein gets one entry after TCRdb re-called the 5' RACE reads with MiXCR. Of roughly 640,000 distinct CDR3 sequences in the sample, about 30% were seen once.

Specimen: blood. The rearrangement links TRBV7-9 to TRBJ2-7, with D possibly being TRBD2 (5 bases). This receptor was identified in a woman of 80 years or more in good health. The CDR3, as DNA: TGTGCCAGCAGCCCGGTAGCGCCTACCTCCCGGAATGAGCAGTACTTC. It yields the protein CASSPVAPTSRNEQYF.